A selection of T cell receptor beta chains follows, all from one sample in a study of graft-versus-host responses after intestinal transplantation. Measured with immunoSEQ multiplex PCR; TCRdb has only the in-frame clones, and not every one. The profile shows over 80,000 clones, about nine tenths of them singletons. Their cognate antigens are unknown. This specimen consisted of unstimulated CD4+ T cells sorted from spleen or lymph node cells, obtained before transplant. These receptors came from a human donor who was the organ donor for an intestinal transplant. Each CDR3 is given with its conserved first and last residue. Each record gives: V gene, clone size, J gene, D gene, CDR3 protein, CDR3 DNA. The D gene is left open where the match is weak. Expanded clones are given a class, and other clones once, few, many or no size at all.

>TRBV4-1|once|TRBJ1-2|.
CASSPSGAVGYGYTF
TGCGCCAGCAGCCCCTCAGGGGCTGTGGGCTATGGCTACACCTTC
>TRBV7-9|.|TRBJ2-7|TRBD2
CASSSGTTYYEQYF
TGTGCCAGCAGCTCCGGGACTACATATTACGAGCAGTACTTC
>TRBV6-1|.|TRBJ1-1|.
CASSESWGGEEKAFF
TGTGCCAGCAGTGAAAGCTGGGGAGGGGAGGAGAAAGCTTTCTTT
>TRBV4-3|.|TRBJ1-2|.
CASSQDSNYGYTF
TGCGCCAGCAGCCAGGACAGCAACTATGGCTACACCTTC
>TRBV6-4|.|TRBJ2-3|.
CASSEAPTSTDTQYF
TGTGCCAGCAGTGAGGCCCCGACTAGCACAGATACGCAGTATTTT
>TRBV10-1|.|TRBJ1-4|.
CASAGGRVEKLFF
TGCGCCAGTGCCGGGGGGAGGGTTGAAAAACTGTTTTTT
>TRBV28|.|TRBJ2-5|.
CASSLAQGMETQYF
TGTGCCAGCAGTTTGGCCCAGGGGATGGAGACCCAGTACTTC
>TRBV25-1|.|TRBJ2-7|.
CASSAQGYEQYF
TGTGCCAGCAGTGCCCAGGGCTACGAGCAGTACTTC
>TRBV11-2|.|TRBJ1-4|.
CASSLTPEGVLFF
TGTGCCAGCAGCTTGACCCCAGAGGGTGTACTGTTTTTT
>TRBV19|.|TRBJ2-7|TRBD1
CASSSDRGLNEQYF
TGTGCCAGTAGCTCGGACAGGGGTTTGAACGAGCAGTACTTC
>TRBV4-1|.|TRBJ2-3|TRBD2
CASSQGLAGGATDTQYF
TGCGCCAGCAGCCAAGGTCTGGCGGGGGGGGCCACAGATACGCAGTATTTT
>TRBV29-1|.|TRBJ1-5|.
CSVGESSNQPQHF
TGCAGCGTTGGGGAGAGCAGCAATCAGCCCCAGCATTTT
>TRBV19|.|TRBJ2-3|.
CASSIDRGRGPTDTQYF
TGTGCCAGTAGTATAGATCGGGGCAGGGGCCCCACAGATACGCAGTATTTT
>TRBV20-1|.|TRBJ1-2|.
CSASRSLGYTF
TGCAGTGCTTCCCGGTCTCTGGGCTACACCTTC
>TRBV5-1|.|TRBJ1-2|.
CASSSDSNYGYTF
TGCGCCAGCAGCTCGGACAGCAACTATGGCTACACCTTC
>TRBV2|once|TRBJ1-4|.
CASSAGPGGKLFF
TGTGCCAGCAGTGCAGGGCCGGGGGGAAAACTGTTTTTT
>TRBV18|.|TRBJ1-4|TRBD1
CASSPRTGSNEKLFF
TGTGCCAGCTCACCTAGGACAGGCTCTAATGAAAAACTGTTTTTT
>TRBV19|.|TRBJ1-3|.
CASGNRVRAIYF
TGTGCCAGTGGAAACAGGGTTAGAGCCATATATTTT